This TCR beta chain comes out of a study of blood T cells in healthy people across ages. CDR3 length equals 14 residues. CDR1 and CDR2 from the germline V gene are LNHNV and YYDKDF (reference sequence). Trimming left V 2 bases short and J 6 bases short, with 10 bases between. Using a J-beta primer mix together with a sample-barcoded 5' primer, a second PCR was run for about 6 to 11 cycles. TCRdb re-derived calls from the 5' RACE reads in MiXCR, one entry per CDR3 protein. The table shows about 680,000 distinct CDR3 sequences, with around half occurring only once. Sequences were obtained from blood. The V gene is TRBV15, the J gene TRBJ2-2; D gene uncertain. The clonotype comes from a woman aged 55-69 years in good health. This chain's CDR3 is CATSRTTFPGELFF. In DNA form, the CDR3 reads TGTGCCACCAGCAGAACGACATTCCCCGGGGAGCTGTTTTTT.